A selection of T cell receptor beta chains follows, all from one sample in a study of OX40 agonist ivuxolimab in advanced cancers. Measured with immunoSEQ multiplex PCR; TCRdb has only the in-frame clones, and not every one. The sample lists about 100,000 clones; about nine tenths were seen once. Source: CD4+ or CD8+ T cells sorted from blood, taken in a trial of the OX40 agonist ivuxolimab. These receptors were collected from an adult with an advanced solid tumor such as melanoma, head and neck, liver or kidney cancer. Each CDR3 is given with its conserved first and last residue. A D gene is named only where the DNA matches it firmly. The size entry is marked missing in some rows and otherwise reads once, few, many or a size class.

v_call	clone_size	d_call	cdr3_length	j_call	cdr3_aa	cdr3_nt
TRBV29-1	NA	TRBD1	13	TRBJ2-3	CSVTGTVWDTQYF	TGCAGCGTCACCGGGACAGTTTGGGATACGCAGTATTTT
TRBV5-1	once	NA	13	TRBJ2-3	CASSSALSSTQYF	TGCGCCAGCAGCTCCGCCCTATCGAGTACGCAGTATTTT
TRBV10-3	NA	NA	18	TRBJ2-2	CAISETTYRQSNTGELFF	TGTGCCATCAGTGAGACAACCTACAGGCAATCGAACACCGGGGAGCTGTTTTTT
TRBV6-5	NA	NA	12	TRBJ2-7	CASSHTAYEQYF	TGTGCCAGCAGTCACACCGCCTACGAGCAGTACTTC
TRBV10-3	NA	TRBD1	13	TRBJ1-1	CAIRKGAPAEAFF	TGTGCCATCAGGAAGGGGGCCCCCGCTGAAGCTTTCTTT
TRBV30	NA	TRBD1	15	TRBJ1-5	CAWRSRQGSNQPQHF	TGTGCCTGGAGGTCGAGACAGGGAAGCAATCAGCCCCAGCATTTT
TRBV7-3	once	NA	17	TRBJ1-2	CASSVQAPKLTLKGYTF	TGTGCCAGCAGCGTTCAGGCCCCGAAGCTAACGTTAAAGGGCTACACCTTC
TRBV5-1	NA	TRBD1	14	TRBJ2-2	CASSHGQDTGELFF	TGCGCCAGCAGCCACGGACAGGACACCGGGGAGCTGTTTTTT
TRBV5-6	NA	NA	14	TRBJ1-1	CASSPGHLNTEAFF	TGTGCCAGCAGCCCGGGACACTTGAACACTGAAGCTTTCTTT
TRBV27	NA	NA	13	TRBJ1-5	CASSLFQKQPQHF	TGTGCCAGCAGTTTATTTCAGAAGCAGCCCCAGCATTTT
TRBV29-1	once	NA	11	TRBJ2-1	CSVNRDYEQFF	TGCAGCGTCAACCGGGACTATGAGCAGTTCTTC
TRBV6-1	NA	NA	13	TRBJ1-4	CASGATTNEKLFF	TGTGCCAGCGGGGCCACAACTAATGAAAAACTGTTTTTT
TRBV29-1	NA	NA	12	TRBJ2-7	CSVGQRSYEQYF	TGCAGCGTCGGGCAACGTTCCTACGAGCAGTACTTC
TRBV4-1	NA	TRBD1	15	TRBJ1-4	CASSLAGTGLEKLFF	TGCGCCAGCAGCCTAGCCGGGACAGGGCTTGAAAAACTGTTTTTT
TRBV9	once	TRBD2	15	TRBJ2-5	CASSVASGRVETQYF	TGTGCCAGCAGCGTAGCTAGCGGGAGGGTTGAGACCCAGTACTTC
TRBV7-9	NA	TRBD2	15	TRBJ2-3	CASSFSGSGTDTQYF	TGTGCCAGCAGCTTTAGCGGGAGTGGGACAGATACGCAGTATTTT
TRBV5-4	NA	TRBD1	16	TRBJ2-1	CASSWGTGLVGHEQFF	TGTGCCAGCAGCTGGGGGACAGGGTTGGTTGGGCATGAGCAGTTCTTC
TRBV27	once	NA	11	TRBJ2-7	CASRGTYEQYF	TGTGCCAGTAGAGGGACCTACGAGCAGTACTTC
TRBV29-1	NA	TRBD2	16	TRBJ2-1	CSDTRSGLAGGGEQFF	TGCAGCGATACAAGGTCTGGACTAGCGGGAGGCGGCGAGCAGTTCTTC
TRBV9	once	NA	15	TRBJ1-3	CASSVGWLSGNTIYF	TGTGCCAGCAGCGTAGGGTGGCTCTCTGGAAACACCATATATTTT
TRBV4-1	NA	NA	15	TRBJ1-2	CASSQEPTANYGYTF	TGCGCCAGCAGCCAAGAACCTACAGCAAACTATGGCTACACCTTC
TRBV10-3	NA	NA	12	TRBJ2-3	CAISDLADTQYF	TGTGCCATCAGTGACTTAGCAGATACGCAGTATTTT
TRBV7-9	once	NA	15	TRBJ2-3	CASSFFGSITDTQYF	TGTGCCAGCAGCTTCTTCGGGAGTATTACAGATACGCAGTATTTT
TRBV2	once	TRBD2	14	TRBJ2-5	CASCALAAGGPQYF	TGTGCCAGTTGCGCACTAGCGGCGGGGGGGCCCCAGTACTTC
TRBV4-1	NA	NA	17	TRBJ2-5	CASSQDPKGRPLETQYF	TGCGCCAGCAGCCAAGATCCGAAGGGGCGCCCATTAGAGACCCAGTACTTC
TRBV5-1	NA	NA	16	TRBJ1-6	CASSLRGSSYNSPLHF	TGCGCCAGCAGCTTGAGGGGGAGCTCCTATAATTCACCCCTCCACTTT
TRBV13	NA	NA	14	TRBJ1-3	CASSRSDSGNTIYF	TGTGCCAGCAGTCGCAGCGACTCTGGAAACACCATATATTTT
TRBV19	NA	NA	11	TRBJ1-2	CASRSSGGYTF	TGTGCCAGTAGGAGCAGCGGCGGCTACACCTTC
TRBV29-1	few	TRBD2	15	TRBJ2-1	CSGGLAGLSYNEQFF	TGCAGCGGGGGACTAGCGGGACTCTCCTACAATGAGCAGTTCTTC
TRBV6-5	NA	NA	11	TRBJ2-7	CASRELYEQYF	TGTGCCAGCAGAGAACTCTACGAGCAGTACTTC
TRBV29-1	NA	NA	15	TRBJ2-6	CSVESSRSGANVLTF	TGCAGCGTTGAATCGTCCCGCTCTGGGGCCAACGTCCTGACTTTC
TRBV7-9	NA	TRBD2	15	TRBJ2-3	CASSSTSGRTDTQYF	TGTGCCAGCAGCTCTACTAGCGGGAGGACAGATACGCAGTATTTT
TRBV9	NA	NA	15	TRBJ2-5	CASSVGNNRAETQYF	TGTGCCAGCAGCGTGGGGAACAACAGGGCAGAGACCCAGTACTTC
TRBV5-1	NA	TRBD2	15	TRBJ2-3	CASSFTSGTPDTQYF	TGCGCCAGCAGCTTCACTAGCGGGACACCAGATACGCAGTATTTT
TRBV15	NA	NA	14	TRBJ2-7	CATSRGGLMYEQYF	TGTGCCACCAGCAGAGGGGGGTTAATGTACGAGCAGTACTTC
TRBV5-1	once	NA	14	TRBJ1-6	CASSLDRSPSPLHF	TGCGCCAGCAGCTTGGACAGATCACCTTCACCCCTCCACTTT
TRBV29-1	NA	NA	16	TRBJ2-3	CSVEDRRGVWTDTQYF	TGCAGCGTTGAAGATCGGAGGGGGGTATGGACAGATACGCAGTATTTT
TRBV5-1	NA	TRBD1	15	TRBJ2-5	CASSIDRGRQETQYF	TGCGCCAGCAGTATTGACAGGGGACGCCAAGAGACCCAGTACTTC
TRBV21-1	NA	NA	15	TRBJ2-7	CASKTPGGGPYEQYF	TGTGCCAGCAAGACCCCTGGAGGGGGCCCCTACGAGCAGTACTTC
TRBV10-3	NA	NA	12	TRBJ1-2	CAIGETGYGYTF	TGTGCCATCGGCGAGACTGGATATGGCTACACCTTC
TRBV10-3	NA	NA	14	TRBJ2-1	CAIQDVGLDNEQFF	TGTGCCATCCAGGACGTGGGCCTGGACAATGAGCAGTTCTTC
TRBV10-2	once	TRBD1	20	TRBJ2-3	CASSVVGTGERKPSTDTQYF	TGCGCCAGCAGTGTAGTCGGGACAGGGGAACGGAAGCCTAGCACAGATACGCAGTATTTT